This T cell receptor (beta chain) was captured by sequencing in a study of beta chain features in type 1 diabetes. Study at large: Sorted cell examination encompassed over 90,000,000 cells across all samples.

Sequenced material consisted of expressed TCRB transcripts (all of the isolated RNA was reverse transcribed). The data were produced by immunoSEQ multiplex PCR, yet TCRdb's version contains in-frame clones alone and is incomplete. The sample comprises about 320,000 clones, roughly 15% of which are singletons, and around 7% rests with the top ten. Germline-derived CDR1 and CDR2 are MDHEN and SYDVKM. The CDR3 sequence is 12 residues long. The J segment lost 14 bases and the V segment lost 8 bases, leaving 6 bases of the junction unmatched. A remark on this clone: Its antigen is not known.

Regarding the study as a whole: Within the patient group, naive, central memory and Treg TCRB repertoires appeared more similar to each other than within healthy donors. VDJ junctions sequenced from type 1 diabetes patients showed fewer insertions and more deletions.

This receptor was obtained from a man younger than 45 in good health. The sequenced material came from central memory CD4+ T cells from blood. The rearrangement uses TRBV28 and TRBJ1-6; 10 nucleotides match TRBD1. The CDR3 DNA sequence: TGTGCCAGCGGGACAGGGGAACAATCCCTCCACTTT. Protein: CASGTGEQSLHF. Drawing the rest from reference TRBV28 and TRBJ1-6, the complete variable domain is DVKVTQSSRYLVKRTGEKVFLECVQDMDHENMFWYRQDPGLGLRLIYFSYDVKMKEKGDIPEGYSVSREKKERFSLILESASTNQTSMYLCASGTGEQSLHFGNGTRLTVT.